This T cell receptor (beta chain) was recorded in a study of blood T cells in healthy people across ages. Study information: Per two T cells, about one barcoded beta molecule was captured through template switching. General study results and limits: A roughly linear fall in TCR beta diversity per million T cells was seen with increasing age.

Each sample used at least 6.5 million PBMCs. The length of the CDR3 is 12 residues. With respect to this clonotype: What it binds is unknown. Relative to the germline gene, one junction end is altered; a read error may explain this.

Together with a sample-barcoded 5' primer, a J-beta primer mix was included in a second PCR lasting roughly 6 to 12 cycles. A tag from a template-switch adaptor with 12 random nucleotides marked each cDNA molecule. From the 5' RACE reads, TCRdb called clonotypes with MiXCR, one entry per CDR3 protein. The sample includes 1.5 million to 2 million distinct CDR3 sequences, roughly 27% of them seen just once. This rearrangement joins TRBV12-3 or TRBV12-4 to TRBJ2-5; no firm D call. The sequenced sample consisted of blood. The TCR was taken from a woman aged 30 to 39 in good health. The CDR3 reads CTSSLTIETQYF. In nucleotides, the CDR3 is TGTACCAGCAGTTTGACGATTGAGACCCAGTACTTC.